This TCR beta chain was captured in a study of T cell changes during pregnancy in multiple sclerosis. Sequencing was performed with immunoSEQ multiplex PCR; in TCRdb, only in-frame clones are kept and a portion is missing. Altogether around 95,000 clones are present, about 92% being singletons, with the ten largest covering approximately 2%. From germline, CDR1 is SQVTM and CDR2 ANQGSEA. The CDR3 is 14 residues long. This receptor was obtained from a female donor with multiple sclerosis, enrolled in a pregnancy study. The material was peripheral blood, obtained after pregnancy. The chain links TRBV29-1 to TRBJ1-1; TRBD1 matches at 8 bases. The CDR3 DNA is TGCAGTGCAGGCCGGACAGGGAGGAACACTGAAGCTTTCTTT. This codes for CSAGRTGRNTEAFF. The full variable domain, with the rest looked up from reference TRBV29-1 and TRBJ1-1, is SAVISQKPSRDICQRGTSLTIQCQVDSQVTMMFWYRQQPGQSLTLIATANQGSEATYESGFVIDKFPISRPNLTFSTLTVSNMSPEDSSIYLCSAGRTGRNTEAFFGQGTRLTVV.